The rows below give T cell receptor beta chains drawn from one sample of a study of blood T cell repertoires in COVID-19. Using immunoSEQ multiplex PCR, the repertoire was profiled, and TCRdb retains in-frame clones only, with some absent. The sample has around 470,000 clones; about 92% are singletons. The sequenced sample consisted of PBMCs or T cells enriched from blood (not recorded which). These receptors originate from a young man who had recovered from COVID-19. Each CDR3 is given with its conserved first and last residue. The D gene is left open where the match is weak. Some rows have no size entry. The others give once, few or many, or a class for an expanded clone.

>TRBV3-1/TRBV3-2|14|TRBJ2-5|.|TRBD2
TGTGCCAGCAGCCAAACTAGCGGACAAGAGACCCAGTACTTC
CASSQTSGQETQYF
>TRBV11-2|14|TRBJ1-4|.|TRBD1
TGTGCCAGCAGCTCCGACAGGGGGCTCGGAAAACTGTTTTTT
CASSSDRGLGKLFF
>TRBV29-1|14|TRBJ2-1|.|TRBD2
TGCAGCGTTGGTGCGGGAGGGGGGTACAATGAGCAGTTCTTC
CSVGAGGGYNEQFF
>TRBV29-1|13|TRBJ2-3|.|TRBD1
TGCAGCGTTCGAACAGGGGCGACAGATACGCAGTATTTT
CSVRTGATDTQYF
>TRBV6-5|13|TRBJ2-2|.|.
TGTGCCAGCACGAGCGGGTATACCGGGGAGCTGTTTTTT
CASTSGYTGELFF
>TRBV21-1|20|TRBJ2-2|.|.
TGTGCCAGCAGCTCGATTAAGGGGACTAGCGGGGGTATCGACACCGGGGAGCTGTTTTTT
CASSSIKGTSGGIDTGELFF
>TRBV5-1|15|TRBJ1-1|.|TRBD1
TGCGCCAGCAGCGTGGGGGACAGGGAGGGGACTGAAGCTTTCTTT
CASSVGDREGTEAFF
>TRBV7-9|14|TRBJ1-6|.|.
TGTGCCAGCAGCGCTACAGGGCCGAATTCACCCCTCCACTTT
CASSATGPNSPLHF
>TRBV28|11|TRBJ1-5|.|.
TGTGCCAGCAGTTGGGGCCAGCCCCAGCATTTT
CASSWGQPQHF
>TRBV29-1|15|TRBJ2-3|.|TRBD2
TGCAGCGCTAACGGGGGAGCGGGGGGCACAGATACGCAGTATTTT
CSANGGAGGTDTQYF
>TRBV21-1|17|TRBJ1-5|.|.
TGTGCCAGCCCGGGTGTTCCCCTAGAACATAGCAATCAGCCCCAGCATTTT
CASPGVPLEHSNQPQHF
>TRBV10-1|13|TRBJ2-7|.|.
TGCGCCAGCAGTGAGAGGGCGGGGTACGAGCAGTACTTC
CASSERAGYEQYF
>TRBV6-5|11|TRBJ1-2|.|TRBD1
TGTGCCAGCGGGGACAGCTATGGCTACACCTTC
CASGDSYGYTF
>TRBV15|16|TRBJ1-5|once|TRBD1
TGTGCCACCAGCGGAGACAGGGGGCAAACGTACCAGCCCCAGCATTTT
CATSGDRGQTYQPQHF
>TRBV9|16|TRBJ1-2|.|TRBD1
TGTGCCAGCAGCGCCGGACAGGGGGCCGATATTAGGGGCTACACCTTC
CASSAGQGADIRGYTF
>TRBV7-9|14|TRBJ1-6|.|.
TGTGCCAGCAGCCTGACAGACTATAATTCACCCCTCCACTTT
CASSLTDYNSPLHF
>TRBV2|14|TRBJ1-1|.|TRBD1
TGTGCCAGCAGATTGACAGGGACCCGGACTGAAGCTTTCTTT
CASRLTGTRTEAFF
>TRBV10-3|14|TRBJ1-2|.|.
TGTGCCATCAGTGCAGAGGGGGGAGGGTATGGCTACACCTTC
CAISAEGGGYGYTF
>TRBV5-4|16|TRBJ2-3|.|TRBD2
TGTGCCAGCAGCGTCGGGACTAGCGGGGTCACAGATACGCAGTATTTT
CASSVGTSGVTDTQYF
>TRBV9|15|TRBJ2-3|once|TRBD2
TGTGCCAGCAGCGTAGGGGGAGGGCGCAAGGATACGCAGTATTTT
CASSVGGGRKDTQYF
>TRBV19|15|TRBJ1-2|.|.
TGTGCCAGTAGTTCTCACAGGGTAGACGTGGATGGCTACACCTTC
CASSSHRVDVDGYTF
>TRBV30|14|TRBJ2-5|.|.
TGTGCCTGGAGTGTTGTCACCCCCAGAGAGACCCAGTACTTC
CAWSVVTPRETQYF
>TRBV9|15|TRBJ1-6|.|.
TGTGCCAGCAGCGTAGGGACACCTGATTATTCACCCCTCCACTTT
CASSVGTPDYSPLHF
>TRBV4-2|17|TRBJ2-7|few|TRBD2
TGTGCCAGCAGCCAAGGATCCGTCGGCGGGAGCTCCTACGAGCAGTACTTC
CASSQGSVGGSSYEQYF
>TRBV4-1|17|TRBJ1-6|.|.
TGCGCCAGCAGCCCTTGGACCCGACGGGGTTCGGTTTCACCCCTCCACTTT
CASSPWTRRGSVSPLHF
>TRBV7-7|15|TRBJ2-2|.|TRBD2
TGTGCCAGCAGCCCGGGACTAGCGGGCACCGGGGAGCTGTTTTTT
CASSPGLAGTGELFF
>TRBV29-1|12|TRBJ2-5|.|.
TGCAGCGGTCGAGCAGGCCAAGAGACCCAGTACTTC
CSGRAGQETQYF
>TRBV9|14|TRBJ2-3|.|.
TGTGCCAGCAGCGTAGCAGGGATGGCAGATACGCAGTATTTT
CASSVAGMADTQYF
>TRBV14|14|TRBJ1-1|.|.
TGTGCCAGCAGCCAAGAGACAGTGAACACTGAAGCTTTCTTT
CASSQETVNTEAFF
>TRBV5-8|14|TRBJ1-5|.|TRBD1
TGTGCCAGCACGAAGGGACAGCACAATCAGCCCCAGCATTTT
CASTKGQHNQPQHF
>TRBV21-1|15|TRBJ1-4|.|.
TGTGCCAGCAGCAAAGTAGAGGTTGTTATTGGAAAAACTGTTTTT
CASSKVEVVIGKTVF
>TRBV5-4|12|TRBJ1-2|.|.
TGTGCCAGCAGTCAACAGGGCCAGGGCTACACCTTC
CASSQQGQGYTF
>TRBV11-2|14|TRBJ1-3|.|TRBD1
TGTGCCAGCAGCGTAATAAAGGGGGCGAACACCATATATTTT
CASSVIKGANTIYF
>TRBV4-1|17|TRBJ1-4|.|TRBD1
TGCGCCAGCAGCCAAGGCGCCCGGGACAGGGGGAATGAAAAACTGTTTTTT
CASSQGARDRGNEKLFF
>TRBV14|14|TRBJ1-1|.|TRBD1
TGTGCCAGCAGCCAGGTCGGACAGGGGGCTGAAGCTTTCTTT
CASSQVGQGAEAFF
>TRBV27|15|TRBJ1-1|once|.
TGTGCCAGCAGTTTTAAGCGGGGTTTGAACACTGAAGCTTTCTTT
CASSFKRGLNTEAFF
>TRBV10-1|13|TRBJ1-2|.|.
TGCGCCAGCAGTGTCACACCTAACTATGGCTACACCTTC
CASSVTPNYGYTF
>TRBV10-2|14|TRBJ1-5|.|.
TGCGCCAGCAGTGACTCAGACTCCAATCAGCCCCAGCATTTT
CASSDSDSNQPQHF
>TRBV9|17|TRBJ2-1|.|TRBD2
TGTGCCAGCAGCGAGGGACTCGGACTAGCGGGGGGCAATGAGCAGTTCTTC
CASSEGLGLAGGNEQFF
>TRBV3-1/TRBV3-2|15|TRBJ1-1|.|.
TGTGCCAGCAGCCTTCGTCCGATTCAGGGTACTGAAGCTTTCTTT
CASSLRPIQGTEAFF
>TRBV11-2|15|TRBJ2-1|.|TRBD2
TGTGCCAGCAGCTCCACGGGACTAGTCGCCGATGAGCAGTTCTTC
CASSSTGLVADEQFF
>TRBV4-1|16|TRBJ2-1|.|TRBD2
TGCGCCAGCAGCACGGCTAGCGGGAGGCCCTACAATGAGCAGTTCTTC
CASSTASGRPYNEQFF
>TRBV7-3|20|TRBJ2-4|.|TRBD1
TGTGCCAGCAGCTCAACCAACTACTCCGGGACAGGGTTTGCCAAAAACATTCAGTACTTC
CASSSTNYSGTGFAKNIQYF
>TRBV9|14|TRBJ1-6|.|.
TGTGCCAGCAGCGTAGCAAACGGGGATTCACCCCTCCACTTT
CASSVANGDSPLHF
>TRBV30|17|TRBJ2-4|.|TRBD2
TGTGCCTGGACCGATCTTCGACACCAGACTAGCAGGCACATTCAGTACTTC
CAWTDLRHQTSRHIQYF
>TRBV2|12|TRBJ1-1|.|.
TGTGCCAGCAGCTTCGACAGCCTTGAAGCTTTCTTT
CASSFDSLEAFF
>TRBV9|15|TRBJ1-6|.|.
TGTGCCAGCAGCGTGACCGGACGGGGTAGTTCACCCCTCCACTTT
CASSVTGRGSSPLHF
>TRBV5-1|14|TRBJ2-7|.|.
TGCGCCAGCAGCTTAACTAGAACAAACTACGAGCAGTACTTC
CASSLTRTNYEQYF
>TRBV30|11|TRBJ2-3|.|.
TGTGCCTGGACCTCCACAGATACGCAGTATTTT
CAWTSTDTQYF
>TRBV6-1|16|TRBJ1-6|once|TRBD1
TGTGCCAGCAGTGTCGGGACAGGGGGCGCGAATTCACCCCTCCACTTT
CASSVGTGGANSPLHF
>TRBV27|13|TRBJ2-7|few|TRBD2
TGTGCCAGCAGTTATGCGGGAGGACGGGAGCAGTACTTC
CASSYAGGREQYF
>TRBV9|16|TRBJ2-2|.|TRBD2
TGTGCCAGCAGCGTAGGGGATAGCGGGAGATTCGGGGAGCTGTTTTTT
CASSVGDSGRFGELFF